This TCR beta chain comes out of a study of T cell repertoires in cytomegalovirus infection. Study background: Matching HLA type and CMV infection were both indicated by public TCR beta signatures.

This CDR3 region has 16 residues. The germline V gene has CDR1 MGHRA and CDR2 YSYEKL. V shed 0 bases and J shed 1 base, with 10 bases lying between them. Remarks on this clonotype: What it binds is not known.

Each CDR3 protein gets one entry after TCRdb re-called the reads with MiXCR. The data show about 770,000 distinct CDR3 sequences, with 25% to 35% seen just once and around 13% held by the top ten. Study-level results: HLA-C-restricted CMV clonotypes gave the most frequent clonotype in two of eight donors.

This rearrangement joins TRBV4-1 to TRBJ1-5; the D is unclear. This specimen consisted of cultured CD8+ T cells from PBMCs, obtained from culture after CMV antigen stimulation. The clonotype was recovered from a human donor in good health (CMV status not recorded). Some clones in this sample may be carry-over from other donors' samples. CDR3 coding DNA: TGCGCCAGCAGCCAAGATTCGGGTTTGAGCAATCAGCCCCAGCATTTT. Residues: CASSQDSGLSNQPQHF.